These 7 T cell receptor beta chains share one sample of origin, sequenced in a study of cytomegalovirus exposure and HLA in healthy donors. The PCR employed 60 Vbeta primers together with 13 Jbeta primers. Produced via immunoSEQ multiplex PCR; TCRdb's table is partial and in-frame only. The table records around 200,000 clones, approximately 80% of them present only once. The source material was PBMCs. These receptors were collected from a girl aged 2 to 9 in good health and CMV-seropositive.

This chain joins TRBV4-1 and TRBJ2-2, with 12 bases fitting TRBD1. This CDR3 has 19 amino acids. The germline V gene has CDR1 MGHRA and CDR2 YSYEKL. V dropped 0 bases and J dropped 5; count of bases not matched to a gene: 10. The CDR3 loop is CASSQEQGQGATSTGELFF. CDR3 bases: TGCGCCAGCAGCCAAGAACAGGGACAGGGGGCGACGTCGACCGGGGAGCTGTTTTTT.

This chain links TRBV30 with TRBJ2-1; 7 positions match TRBD2. After removal of 5 bases from V and 5 bases from J, the junction contained 3 bases not matched to a gene. CDR1 and CDR2 (germline): GTSNPN, SVGIG (reference sequence). The CDR3 covers 12 residues. CDR3 nucleotides: TGTGCCTGGGGGAGGGCCCACAATGAGCAGTTCTTC. It is translated as CAWGRAHNEQFF.

To note about this clone: The germline gene is not matched at one end of the junction; a read error may be the cause. The sample holds other DNA sequences that translate to the same CDR3. This chain uses TRBV4-1 with TRBJ2-7, with TRBD1 matching 7 bases. This CDR3 is built from 13 residues. CDR1 is MGHRA, CDR2 YSYEKL, per germline. CDR3: CASSQRDSYEQYF. CDR3 DNA sequence: TGCGCCAGCAGCCAACGGGACAGCTACGAGCAATACTTC.

This chain joins TRBV7-8 and TRBJ2-5; tentatively, D is TRBD1 (6 bases). The CDR3 runs to 15 residues. Trimming removed 6 bases at V and 5 bases at J, with 19 bases between. In germline, CDR1 is SGHVS, CDR2 FQNEAQ. CDR3 sequence: CASRAMTGVGETQYF. The CDR3 bases are TGTGCCAGCAGAGCAATGACAGGAGTCGGGGAGACCCAGTACTTC.

Of note for this clone: This same CDR3 is encoded by further DNA sequences in the sample. The chain joins TRBV2 to TRBJ2-7; 12 nucleotides align to TRBD1. The length of the CDR3 is 14 residues. J gave up 1 base and V 8 bases, and 3 bases lay outside the gene matches. Germline V gives CDR1 SNHLY, CDR2 FYNNEI. The CDR3 sequence is CASSGQGASYEQYF. CDR3 bases: TGTGCCAGCTCGGGACAGGGGGCGTCCTACGAGCAGTACTTC.

The chain is built from TRBV2 and TRBJ1-2; D is uncertain. The CDR3 is 14 amino acids. Trimming removed 6 bases at V and 2 bases at J, with 13 bases between. Germline V gene data show CDR1 as SNHLY and CDR2 as FYNNEI. CDR3 amino acids: CASRVQRGNYGYTF. The CDR3 DNA reads TGTGCCAGCAGGGTTCAGCGGGGAAACTATGGCTACACCTTC.

This chain links TRBV11-2 with TRBJ2-7; the D gene is possibly TRBD1 (6 bases). Germline values: CDR1 SGHAT, CDR2 FQNNGV. The CDR3 runs to 13 residues. V dropped 2 bases and J dropped 3 bases, with 8 bases sitting between them. The CDR3 sequence: CASSLFRGYEQYF. CDR3 sequence (DNA): TGTGCCAGCAGCTTATTCAGGGGCTACGAGCAGTACTTC.